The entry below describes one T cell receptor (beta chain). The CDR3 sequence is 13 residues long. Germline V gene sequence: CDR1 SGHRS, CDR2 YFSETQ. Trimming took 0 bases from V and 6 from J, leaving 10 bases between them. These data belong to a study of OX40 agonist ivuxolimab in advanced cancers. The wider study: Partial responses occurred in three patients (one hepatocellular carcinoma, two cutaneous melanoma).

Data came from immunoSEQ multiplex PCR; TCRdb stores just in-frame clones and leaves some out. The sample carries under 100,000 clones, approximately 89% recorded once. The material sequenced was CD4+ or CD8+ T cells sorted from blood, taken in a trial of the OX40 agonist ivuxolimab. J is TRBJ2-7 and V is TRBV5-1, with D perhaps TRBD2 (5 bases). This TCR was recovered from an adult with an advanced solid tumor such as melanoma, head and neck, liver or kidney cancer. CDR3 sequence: CASSLDPAGEQYF. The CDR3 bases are TGCGCCAGCAGCTTGGATCCGGCGGGCGAGCAGTACTTC.